The TCR beta chain under discussion was sequenced for a study of chemoradiotherapy in HPV16-positive cancers. Assay used: immunoSEQ multiplex PCR; TCRdb lists only in-frame clones, some missing. The profile shows about 4,000 clones, about 76% of them singletons. This clone was counted only a few times. The CDR3 is 16 residues long. Per germline, CDR1 LGHNA and CDR2 YSLEER. The V gene lost 0 bases and the J gene lost 2 bases, with 8 bases spanning the gap. The specimen was taken from a patient who underwent chemoradiotherapy. The chain uses TRBV4-3 and TRBJ2-6, with D tentatively TRBD2 (6 bases). The TCR sequence derives from a human donor with HPV-associated anogenital cancer. The CDR3 reads CASSQDGGAGANVLTF. The DNA for the CDR3 is TGCGCCAGCAGCCAAGATGGCGGGGCTGGGGCCAACGTCCTGACTTTC.